These 9 T cell receptor beta chains were sequenced from one sample in a study of T cells expressing NK-cell markers. One entry per CDR3 protein, without DNA, is what TCRdb gives after re-calling the 5' RACE reads. Its table lists hundreds of thousands of distinct CDR3 sequences. The sample was blood T cells: a sorted CD56 or NKG2C T cell subset, CD4+ or CD8+ T cells, or bulk PBMC T cells (not recorded which). These receptors all stem from a woman aged 18 to 75 in good health.

V and J are TRBV12-3 or TRBV12-4 and TRBJ1-3; TCRdb indicates TRBD1, and absent DNA this call remains unverified. This CDR3 is built from 15 residues. CDR3 sequence: CASSPDTSAGNTIYF.

The chain recombines TRBV7-2 with TRBJ1-2; TCRdb reports TRBD1, a call that lacks DNA to check it against. Germline V CDR1 and CDR2: SGHTA, FQGNSA. The CDR3 covers 13 residues. The CDR3 protein is CASSPRLDYGYTF.

The gene calls are TRBV5-1 and TRBJ2-5; no DNA is available, so the TRBD1 call from TCRdb remains unchecked. This CDR3 has 15 amino acids. The germline gives CDR1 SGHRS, CDR2 YFSETQ. This CDR3 reads CASSPTGGLGETQYF.

V and J are TRBV27 and TRBJ1-2. The CDR3 runs 14 residues. From germline, CDR1 is MNHEY and CDR2 SMNVEV (reference sequence). This CDR3 reads CASSFKGVGYGYTF.

This chain connects TRBV20-1 to TRBJ2-7; absent DNA, TCRdb's TRBD2 call cannot be checked. The CDR3 extends over 15 amino acids. Germline V gene sequence: CDR1 DFQATT, CDR2 SNEGSKA (reference sequence). This CDR3 reads CSASLAGVSPYEQYF.

V and J are TRBV4-1 and TRBJ2-2. This CDR3 contains 15 residues. Germline V gives CDR1 MGHRA, CDR2 YSYEKL. The CDR3 is CASSQERAYSGELFF.

V gene TRBV29-1 combines with J gene TRBJ2-2; TCRdb's D gene call, TRBD1, goes unchecked for lack of DNA. CDR3 length: 13 residues. Germline V lookup: CDR1 SQVTM, CDR2 ANQGSEA. The CDR3 reads CSAKGSGSGELFF.

The chain has TRBV7-2 and TRBJ2-5; as DNA is missing, the TRBD1 call by TCRdb cannot be tested. Per germline, CDR1 SGHTA and CDR2 FQGNSA. The CDR3 has 14 residues. The CDR3 sequence: CASSVSGAGETQYF.

The chain links TRBV5-1 to TRBJ2-7; TCRdb outputs TRBD2, but without DNA this stays unchecked. CDR1 and CDR2 (germline): SGHRS, YFSETQ. This CDR3 has 14 amino acids. Here the CDR3 reads CASSGGQGSYEQYF.